This T cell receptor beta chain was sequenced in a study of cytomegalovirus exposure and HLA in healthy donors (dated by TCRdb to 2016 to 2017). General notes on the study: According to an earlier analysis of several hundred of the donors, 150 million to 200 million T cells yielded 95 million to 140 million unique TCR beta sequences and 276 Gb of sequence data. In a later genetic analysis, genome-wide SNP genotypes for about 65% of the 666 donors were used, and that subset was treated as a discovery cohort. An early release covering about 600 HLA-typed donors comprised about 290 gigabases of sequencing data and some 79 million unique TCR sequences. Of the 300 to 450 genotyped donors, over 80% were placed in the genetic ancestry cluster associated with self-reported Caucasian donors. High-throughput TCR immunosequencing, statistical association of individual TCRs with disease status, and machine learning were combined to predict cytomegalovirus infection status. The number of donors typed differed by locus, with about 629-640 for A, B, C, DRB1 and DQB1, around 500 for DQA1, 600 to 610 for DPA1, and roughly 450 for DPB1. Every repertoire in the discovery cohort had been generated on one and the same sequencing platform. A separate validation cohort of over a hundred different subjects was used in addition to the roughly 700-subject first cohort. Using immunosequencing, the study profiled T cell repertoires from about 650 subjects and related those repertoires to cytomegalovirus serostatus. In a later analysis, previously published TCR beta repertoires from more than 500 donors were re-analyzed and high-resolution HLA genotyping was added so that TCR occurrence patterns could be studied. HLA typing covered class I and class II loci at four-digit resolution. Because of strong linkage in the cohort, a handful of DR-DQ haplotypes were treated as single units for association and clustering. Rather than drawing on any new phenotypic data, the later analysis identified candidate immune exposures from TCR beta sequences and the way those sequences occurred across donors. Alongside the repertoire data, information on donor age, sex, ethnicity and CMV serostatus was compiled. Among around 400 genotyped donors of the cohort, an average of approximately 240,000 unique TCR beta nucleotide sequences was sequenced per donor, of which 15% to 20% were non-productive. An earlier analysis of around 640 of the donors used high-throughput TCR beta sequencing to judge whether each TCR beta V gene segment behaved as functional or pseudogenic. The study aimed to test whether signatures of past pathogen exposure could be identified by cataloging public T cell receptors.

On this clone itself: Its antigen has not been determined. Base qualities are not at hand, and no much larger clone is one base apart.

The cohort consisted of some 670 healthy bone marrow donors. At the time of sampling, all cohort members were nominally healthy, though unrecorded immune exposures were likely present. The donor was CMV seropositive and belonged to the group of over 250 seropositive cohort members. Every donor gave a peripheral blood sample, and the peripheral blood mononuclear cells from that sample were used for TCR beta sequencing. Genomic DNA was extracted from the blood cell samples with the Qiagen DNeasy Blood Extraction Kit. Summary of the overall study and its limitations: Specific HLA alleles were associated with more than 15,000 TCR beta sequences at a false discovery rate of 0.05 in a later analysis. Three of the identified cytomegalovirus-associated TCR beta chains were confirmed in vitro to be specific for cytomegalovirus antigens. The study listed 170 or so TCR beta chains as associated with cytomegalovirus. Because HLA typing was missing for some donors at each locus, association tests included only the typed subset. The 87-base-pair reads could not distinguish some IMGT-functional V segments, including TRBV6-2 and TRBV6-3, so those segments were excluded. A further reported finding was that TCR beta sequences accurately predicted the HLA-A and HLA-B alleles for most subjects in the first cohort. In a later analysis, HLA-associated TCR beta chains showed more clonal expansion and lower generation probabilities than non-associated chains that were equally common. The sequencing pipeline was judged likely to have produced a cluster of highly shared sequence variants as a technical artifact. V-gene and J-gene trimming of TCR beta chains was associated with a missense DCLRE1C variant in a later genetic analysis, and the association was replicated in an independent cohort. When HLA alleles, especially DR and DQ, strongly co-occurred, attributing TCR associations to individual alleles was difficult. The authors suggested that the approach could potentially be generalized to other disease states and immunological phenotypes. Most TCR sequences were seen in very few donors, while some public TCRs were found in many individuals. A later analysis found that most CMV-associated TCR beta chains appeared HLA-restricted, with HLA associations seemingly driven largely by CMV exposure. An earlier analysis of approximately 530 of the donors showed that most TCR beta V segments appeared in productive rearrangements either about 90% or about 30% of the time, which broadly matched IMGT annotations. Correlated functional status among segregating V segments might be attributable to linkage disequilibrium, but an unknown experimental factor could not be ruled out. CMV serostatus was the only immune exposure information available for the cohort. According to a later analysis, parvovirus B19, influenza, CMV and Epstein-Barr virus appeared linked to several top co-occurrence clusters. Roughly uniform sequencing depth across donors was assumed in presence/absence analyses, although this assumption may not hold. The earlier analysis of nearly 600 of the donors excluded over 15 rarely observed V segments, including chromosome 9 orphons, because counts were too low. In a later analysis, TCR association rates were found to vary across HLA loci, with the most associated TCRs seen for DRB1 alleles and the fewest for HLA-C alleles. Compared with the approximately 670-donor mean, donors in an Asian-associated ancestry cluster had fewer N-insertions in productive TCRs, according to a later genetic analysis. Cytomegalovirus status was reported to be diagnosed by the classifier with high specificity and sensitivity in both the original and validation cohorts. This cohort had only TCR beta chains sequenced, and the lack of alpha or paired-chain data limited which features could be detected.

Receptors were amplified or captured by the immunoSEQ multiplex PCR assay. For the multiplex PCR, a mixture combining 60 forward primers for TCR Vbeta segments and 13 reverse primers for TCR Jbeta segments was used. Amplification of the CDR3 region of rearranged TCR beta genes was performed with a multiplex PCR assay on genomic DNA. Amplified TCR beta libraries were sequenced as 87-base-pair reads on the Illumina HiSeq System. In the original analysis: In a later analysis, 77 million or so unique TCR beta chains were counted across the 650 to 750 repertoires, and roughly 11 million of these chains were shared by at least two donors. A nearest-neighbor algorithm error-corrected the raw reads and collapsed the reads into unique sequences, merging closely related sequences to remove PCR and sequencing errors. To assign V, D and J gene segments, CDR3 sequences were aligned to IMGT reference sequences. Each retained sequence needed at least a six-nucleotide match to both a V gene segment and a J gene segment. Rearrangements were called productive when the CDR3 lacked stop codons and stayed in frame with V and J; all others were non-productive. Following IMGT convention, CDR3 was defined as the stretch from the second conserved V-encoded cysteine up to the conserved J-encoded phenylalanine. In an earlier analysis of approximately 590 of the donors, sequences lacking an unambiguous match to a single V gene segment were excluded. An earlier analysis of roughly 590 of the donors called V segments functional above 56.7% productive rearrangements and segregating when the between-donor standard deviation exceeded 5%. A statistical classification framework was developed to diagnose cytomegalovirus status using the catalog of TCR beta chain sequences. A later analysis assigned V and J genes by comparing TCR nucleotide sequences with IMGT/GENE-DB human TR gene sequences. A later analysis assigned CDR3 sequences and most-parsimonious VDJ recombination scenarios with the TCRdist pipeline. In a later analysis, every TCR beta chain was defined by the combination of its CDR3 amino acid sequence and its V-gene family, and reads without a unique V-gene family were dropped. A later analysis removed over 500 highly shared, low-generation-probability nucleotide sequences to deal with suspected cross-contamination and a sequencing artifact. For each public chain, a later analysis derived a clonal expansion index from normalized ranks of inferred template counts within each repertoire. A later analysis computed generation probabilities with a VDJ recombination model fitted to out-of-frame rearrangements, and checked the results against IGoR. In a later analysis, hypergeometric tests were used to score TCR-TCR, TCR-HLA and TCR-CMV co-occurrence, with a repertoire-size bias correction applied to TCR pairs. False discovery rates were estimated in a later analysis by permuting HLA or CMV assignments 20 times. In a later analysis, co-occurring TCRs were grouped with DBSCAN, and TCRdist sequence similarity was added when clustering was performed within HLA-allele-positive subsets. For co-occurrence clustering, repertoires with fewer than 30,000 or more than 120,000 public chains were excluded, along with five or six repertoires with anomalous nucleotide sharing. Entries here come from immuneACCESS through TCRdb and include only in-frame sequences with V and J called. Some clones fail to appear in such tables; in the studies checked, an unresolved V gene covers under half of the shortfall, and the cause of the remainder is unknown. That table supplies the V and J calls and clone size; D and trimming were determined from the DNA. Within this sample are about 160,000 clones, with 75% to 90% of them counted one time only. In total, the top ten clones hold under 1% of the sample.

Measured from the cysteine to the phenylalanine, the CDR3 is 18 residues long. Only the CDR3 DNA stays, 54 bases, in frame from base 1. Reading the germline V gene gives CDR1 LGHNA and CDR2 YNFKEQ. V is clipped by 0 bases and J by 1 base, and the sequence between their germline boundaries is 17 bases long. The clonotype originates from a girl aged 2 to 10 in good health and CMV-seropositive. Sequencing was carried out using PBMCs. The V and J genes are TRBV4-2 and TRBJ2-3, with no confidently assigned D gene. The base sequence is TGTGCCAGCAGCCAAGAAGTAGGTAGCCGAGGCGGCACAGATACGCAGTATTTT. It specifies CASSQEVGSRGGTDTQYF.